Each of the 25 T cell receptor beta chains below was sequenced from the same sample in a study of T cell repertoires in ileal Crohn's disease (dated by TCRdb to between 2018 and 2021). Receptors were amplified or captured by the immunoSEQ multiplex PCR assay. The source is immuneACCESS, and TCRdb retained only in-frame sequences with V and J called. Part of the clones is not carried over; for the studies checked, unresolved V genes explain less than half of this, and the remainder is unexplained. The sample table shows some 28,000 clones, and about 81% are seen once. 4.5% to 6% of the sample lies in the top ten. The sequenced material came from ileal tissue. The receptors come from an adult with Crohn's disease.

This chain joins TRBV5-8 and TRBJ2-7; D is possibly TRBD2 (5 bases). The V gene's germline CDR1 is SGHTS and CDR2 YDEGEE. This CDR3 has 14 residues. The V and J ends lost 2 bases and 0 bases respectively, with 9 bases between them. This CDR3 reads CASSFLATSYEQYF. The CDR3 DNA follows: TGTGCCAGCAGCTTTCTAGCTACCTCCTACGAGCAGTACTTC.

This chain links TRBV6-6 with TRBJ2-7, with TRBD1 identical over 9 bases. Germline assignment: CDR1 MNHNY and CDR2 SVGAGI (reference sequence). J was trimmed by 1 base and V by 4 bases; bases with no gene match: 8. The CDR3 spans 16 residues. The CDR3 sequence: CASSSNRDRVSYEQYF. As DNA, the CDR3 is TGTGCCAGCAGTTCAAACCGGGACAGGGTGTCCTACGAGCAGTACTTC.

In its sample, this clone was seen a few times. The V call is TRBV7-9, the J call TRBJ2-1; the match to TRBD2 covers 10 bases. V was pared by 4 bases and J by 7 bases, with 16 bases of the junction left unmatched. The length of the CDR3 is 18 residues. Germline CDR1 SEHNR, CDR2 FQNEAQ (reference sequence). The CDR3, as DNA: TGTGCCAGCAGCTCATACACGGGGGGGCTAGCGGGGGCGAATGAGCAGTTCTTC. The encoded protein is CASSSYTGGLAGANEQFF.

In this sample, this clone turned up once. This chain's CDR3 is CASSPRQGILTDTQYF. The CDR3 DNA sequence: TGTGCCAGCAGCCCAAGGCAGGGGATACTCACAGATACGCAGTATTTT. The chain carries TRBV5-4 and TRBJ2-3; a possible D gene is TRBD1 (6 bases). The V gene's germline CDR1 is SGHNT and CDR2 YYREEE (reference sequence). The CDR3 consists of 16 residues. V lost 4 bases, J lost 2 bases, and 17 bases lay in between.

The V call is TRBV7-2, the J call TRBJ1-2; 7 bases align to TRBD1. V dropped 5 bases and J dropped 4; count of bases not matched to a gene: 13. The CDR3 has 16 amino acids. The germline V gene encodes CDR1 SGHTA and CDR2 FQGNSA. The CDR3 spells CASSHTVLGQFYGYTF. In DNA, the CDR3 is TGTGCCAGCAGCCACACTGTGCTGGGACAGTTCTATGGCTACACCTTC.

CDR3 in amino acids: CASGQGMNTEAFF. As DNA, the CDR3 is TGTGCCAGTGGACAGGGCATGAACACTGAAGCTTTCTTT. The chain carries TRBV19 and TRBJ1-1, with 8 nucleotides matching TRBD1. The germline V gene encodes CDR1 LNHDA and CDR2 SQIVND (reference sequence). V was pared by 8 bases and J by 0 bases, with 2 bases of the junction left unmatched. The CDR3 totals 13 residues.

For the CDR3, the DNA is TGTGCCAGCATACCACGTGGAGGGATGGACGAGCAGTACTTC. Amino acid sequence: CASIPRGGMDEQYF. The chain links TRBV6-1 to TRBJ2-7; D is possibly TRBD2 (6 bases). V gave up 7 bases and J gave up 5 bases, with 18 bases separating them. CDR1 and CDR2 from the germline V gene are MNHNS and SASEGT. CDR3 length: 14 residues.

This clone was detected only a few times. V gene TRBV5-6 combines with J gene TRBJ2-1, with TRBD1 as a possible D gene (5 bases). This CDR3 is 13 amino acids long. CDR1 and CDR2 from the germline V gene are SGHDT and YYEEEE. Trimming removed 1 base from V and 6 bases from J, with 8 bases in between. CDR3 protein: CASSLQGTNEQFF. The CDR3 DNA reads TGTGCCAGCAGCTTGCAGGGTACCAATGAGCAGTTCTTC.

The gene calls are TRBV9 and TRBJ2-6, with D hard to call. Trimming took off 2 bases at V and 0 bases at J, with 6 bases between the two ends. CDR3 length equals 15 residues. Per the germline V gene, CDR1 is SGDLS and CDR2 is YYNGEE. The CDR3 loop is CASSVWASGANVLTF. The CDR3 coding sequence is TGTGCCAGCAGCGTGTGGGCCTCTGGGGCCAACGTCCTGACTTTC.

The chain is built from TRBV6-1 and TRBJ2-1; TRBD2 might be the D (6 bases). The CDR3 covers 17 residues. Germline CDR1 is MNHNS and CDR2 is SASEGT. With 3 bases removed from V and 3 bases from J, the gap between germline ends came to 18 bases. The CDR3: CASSEGRKAGLYNEQFF. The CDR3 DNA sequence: TGTGCCAGCAGTGAGGGGAGGAAGGCTGGCCTCTACAATGAGCAGTTCTTC.

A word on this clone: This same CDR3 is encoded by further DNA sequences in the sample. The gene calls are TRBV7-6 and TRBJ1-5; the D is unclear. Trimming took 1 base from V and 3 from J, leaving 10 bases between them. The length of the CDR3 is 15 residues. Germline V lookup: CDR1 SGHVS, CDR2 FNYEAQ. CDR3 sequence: CASSLGSSNNQPQHF. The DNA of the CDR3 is TGTGCCAGCAGCTTAGGGAGTTCGAACAATCAGCCCCAGCATTTT.

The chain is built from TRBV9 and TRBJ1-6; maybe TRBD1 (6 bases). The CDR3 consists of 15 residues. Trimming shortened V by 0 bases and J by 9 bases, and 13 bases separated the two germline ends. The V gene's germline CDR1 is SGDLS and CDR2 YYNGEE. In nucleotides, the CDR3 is TGTGCCAGCAGCGTAGCTACGGGGGGCGTTTCACCCCTCCACTTT. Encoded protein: CASSVATGGVSPLHF.

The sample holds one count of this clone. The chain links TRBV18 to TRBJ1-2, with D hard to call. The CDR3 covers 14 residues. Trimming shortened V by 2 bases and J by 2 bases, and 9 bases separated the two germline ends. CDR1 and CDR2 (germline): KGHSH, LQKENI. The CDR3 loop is CASSPGTENYGYTF. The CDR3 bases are TGTGCCAGCTCACCAGGTACAGAAAACTATGGCTACACCTTC.

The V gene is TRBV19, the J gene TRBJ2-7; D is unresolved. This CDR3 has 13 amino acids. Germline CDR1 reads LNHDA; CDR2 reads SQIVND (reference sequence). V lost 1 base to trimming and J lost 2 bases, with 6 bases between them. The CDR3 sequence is CASSIAAAYEQYF. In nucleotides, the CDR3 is TGTGCCAGTAGTATAGCTGCAGCCTACGAGCAGTACTTC.

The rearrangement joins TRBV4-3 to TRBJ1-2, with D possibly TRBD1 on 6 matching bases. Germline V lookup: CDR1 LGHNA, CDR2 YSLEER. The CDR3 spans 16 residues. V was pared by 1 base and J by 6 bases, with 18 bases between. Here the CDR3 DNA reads TGCGCCAGCAGCCAAGGGGGAGGGGGGACCGCCGATGGCTACACCTTC. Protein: CASSQGGGGTADGYTF.

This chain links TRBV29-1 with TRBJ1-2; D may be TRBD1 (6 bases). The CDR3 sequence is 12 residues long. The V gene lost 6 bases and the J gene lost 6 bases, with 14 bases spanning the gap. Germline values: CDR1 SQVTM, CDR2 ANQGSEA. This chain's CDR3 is CSVQQGSNGYTF. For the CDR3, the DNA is TGCAGCGTCCAACAGGGTTCTAATGGCTACACCTTC.

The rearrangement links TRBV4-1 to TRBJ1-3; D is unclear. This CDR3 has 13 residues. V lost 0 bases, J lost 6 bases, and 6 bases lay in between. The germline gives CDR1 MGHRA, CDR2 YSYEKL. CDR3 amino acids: CASSQEYKNTIYF. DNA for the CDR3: TGCGCCAGCAGCCAAGAATACAAAAACACCATATATTTT.

CDR3 amino acids: CAISESIGTGKLAKNIQYF. CDR3 sequence (DNA): TGTGCCATCAGTGAGTCGATCGGGACAGGGAAACTAGCCAAAAACATTCAGTACTTC. The chain joins TRBV10-3 to TRBJ2-4; 9 bases fit TRBD1. The V gene's germline CDR1 is ENHRY and CDR2 SYGVKD. CDR3 length equals 19 residues. Trimming removed 0 bases from V and 0 bases from J; junction bases left unmatched: 9.

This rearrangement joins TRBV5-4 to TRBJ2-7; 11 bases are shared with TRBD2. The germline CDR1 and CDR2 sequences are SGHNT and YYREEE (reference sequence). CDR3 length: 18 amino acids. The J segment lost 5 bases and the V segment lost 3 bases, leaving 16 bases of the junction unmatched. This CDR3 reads CASSSEVAGGASIHEQYF. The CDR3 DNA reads TGTGCCAGCAGCTCGGAGGTAGCGGGGGGGGCCAGCATACACGAGCAGTACTTC.

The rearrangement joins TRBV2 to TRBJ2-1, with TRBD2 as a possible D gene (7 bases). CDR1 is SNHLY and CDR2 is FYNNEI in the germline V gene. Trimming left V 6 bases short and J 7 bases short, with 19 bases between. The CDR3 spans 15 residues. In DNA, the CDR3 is TGTGCCAGCAGGGGAGGGACATCCCAGGAGAATGAGCAGTTCTTC. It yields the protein CASRGGTSQENEQFF.

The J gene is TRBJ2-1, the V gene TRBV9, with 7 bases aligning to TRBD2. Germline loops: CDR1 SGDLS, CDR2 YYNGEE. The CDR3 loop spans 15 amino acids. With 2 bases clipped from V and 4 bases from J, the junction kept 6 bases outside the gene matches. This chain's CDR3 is CASSVDPGGYNEQFF. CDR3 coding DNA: TGTGCCAGCAGCGTCGATCCGGGGGGATACAATGAGCAGTTCTTC.

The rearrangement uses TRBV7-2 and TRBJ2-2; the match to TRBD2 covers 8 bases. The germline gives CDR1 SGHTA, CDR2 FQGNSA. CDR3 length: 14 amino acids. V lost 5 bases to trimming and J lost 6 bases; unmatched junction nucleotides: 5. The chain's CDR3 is CASSPGLASGELFF. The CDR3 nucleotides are TGTGCCAGCAGCCCAGGACTAGCCTCCGGGGAGCTGTTTTTT.

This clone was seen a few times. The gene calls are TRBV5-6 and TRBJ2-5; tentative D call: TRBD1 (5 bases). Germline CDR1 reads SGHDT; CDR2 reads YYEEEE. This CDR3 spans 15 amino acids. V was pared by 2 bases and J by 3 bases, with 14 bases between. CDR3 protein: CASSFIGADKETQYF. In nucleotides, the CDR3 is TGTGCCAGCAGCTTCATTGGGGCAGATAAAGAGACCCAGTACTTC.

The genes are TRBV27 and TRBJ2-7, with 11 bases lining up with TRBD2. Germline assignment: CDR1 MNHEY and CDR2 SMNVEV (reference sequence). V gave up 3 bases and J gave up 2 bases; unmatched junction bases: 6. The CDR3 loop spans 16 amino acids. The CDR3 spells CASSFLGTSGTYEQYF. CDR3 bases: TGTGCCAGCAGTTTCCTCGGGACTAGCGGCACCTACGAGCAGTACTTC.

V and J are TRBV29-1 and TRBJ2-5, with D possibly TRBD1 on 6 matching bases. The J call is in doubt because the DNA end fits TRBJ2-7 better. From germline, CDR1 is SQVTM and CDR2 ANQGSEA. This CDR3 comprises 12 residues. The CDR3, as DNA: TGCAGCGTTGTAATCAGGGGCTACGAGCAGTACTTC. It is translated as CSVVIRGYEQYF.